This TCR beta chain was sequenced during a study of regulatory T cells in long-lasting Graves disease. iRepertoire HTBI primers and Arm-PCR of CDR3 regions built TCR beta libraries. TCRdb re-called the multiplex PCR reads through MiXCR, storing one row per CDR3 protein. The sample lists roughly 430,000 distinct CDR3 sequences, about 21% occurring once. The time point: persistent/refractory GD, antithyroid drugs over 5 years with positive TRAb. The authors made the TCR library using RNA they extracted from PBMCs. Trimming at V came to 4 bases and at J to 2 bases, leaving 5 bases not matched to a gene. This CDR3 comprises 15 residues. The V gene's germline CDR1 is SNHLY and CDR2 FYNNEI. This clonotype was found many times.

The sequencing used peripheral blood mononuclear cells (PBMCs), collected when the disease was refractory, from a patient treated with antithyroid drugs. This TCR was sampled from a female donor with Graves disease. The V call is TRBV2, the J call TRBJ1-5; 7 bases match TRBD1. The CDR3 reads CASSAPGGGNQPQHF. The CDR3 bases are TGTGCCAGCAGTGCCCCAGGGGGGGGCAATCAGCCCCAGCATTTT.